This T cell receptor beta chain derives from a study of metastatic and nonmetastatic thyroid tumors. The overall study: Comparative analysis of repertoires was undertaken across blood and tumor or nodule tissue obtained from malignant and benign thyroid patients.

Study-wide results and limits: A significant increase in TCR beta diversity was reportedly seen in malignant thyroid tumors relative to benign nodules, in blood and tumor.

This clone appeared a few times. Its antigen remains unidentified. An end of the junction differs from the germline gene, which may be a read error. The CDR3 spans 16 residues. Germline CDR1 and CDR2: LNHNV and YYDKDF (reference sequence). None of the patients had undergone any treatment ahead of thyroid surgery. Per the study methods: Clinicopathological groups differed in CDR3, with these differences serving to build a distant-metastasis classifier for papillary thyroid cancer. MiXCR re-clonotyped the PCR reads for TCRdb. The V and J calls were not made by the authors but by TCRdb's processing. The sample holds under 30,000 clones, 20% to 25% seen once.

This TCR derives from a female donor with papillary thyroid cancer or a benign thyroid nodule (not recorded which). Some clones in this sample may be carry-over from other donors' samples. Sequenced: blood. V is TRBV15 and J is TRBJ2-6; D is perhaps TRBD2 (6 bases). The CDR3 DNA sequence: TGTGCCACCAGCAGAGATCGGGAGTCTGGGTCCAACGTCCTTACTTTC. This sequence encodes CATSRDRESGSNVLTF.